This TCR beta chain was captured in a study of shared clonotypes between healthy human individuals. Study-level information: Every donor yielded three CD4 naive, three CD4 memory, two CD8 naive and one CD8 memory plate. Study-level points and caveats: Estimated richness values were generally larger in naive subsets than in memory subsets. Compared with clonotypes that all four donors shared, non-shared clonotypes had lower generation probabilities.

The CDR3 runs 15 residues. The germline gives CDR1 MNHNY, CDR2 SVGAGI (reference sequence). Between the trimmed V and J ends, which lost 5 bases and 0 bases, there was a span of 13 bases. Produced via immunoSEQ multiplex PCR; TCRdb's table is partial and in-frame only. The table shows 600,000 to 800,000 clones, with over 60% occurring only once. This clone was observed at least ten times. Its antigen is unknown. This TCR came from a woman aged 30 to 39 in good health. Sequenced sample: memory CD4+ T cells sorted from blood. The subset is: CD45RA-negative fraction. J is TRBJ1-1 and V is TRBV6-6; D unclear. Here the CDR3 DNA reads TGTGCCAGCAGTAACCAACAACTTTTGAACACTGAAGCTTTCTTT. Translating gives CASSNQQLLNTEAFF.